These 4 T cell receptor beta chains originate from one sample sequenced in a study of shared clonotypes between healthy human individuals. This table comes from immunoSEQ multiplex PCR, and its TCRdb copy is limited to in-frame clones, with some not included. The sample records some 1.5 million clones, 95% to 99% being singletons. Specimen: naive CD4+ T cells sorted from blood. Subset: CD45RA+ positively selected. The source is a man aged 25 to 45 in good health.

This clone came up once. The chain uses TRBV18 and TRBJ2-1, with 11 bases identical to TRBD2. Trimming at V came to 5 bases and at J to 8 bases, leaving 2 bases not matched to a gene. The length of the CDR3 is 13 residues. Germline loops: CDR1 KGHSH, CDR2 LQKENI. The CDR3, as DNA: TGTGCCAGCTCAGGACTAGCGGGTTATGAGCAGTTCTTC. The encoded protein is CASSGLAGYEQFF.

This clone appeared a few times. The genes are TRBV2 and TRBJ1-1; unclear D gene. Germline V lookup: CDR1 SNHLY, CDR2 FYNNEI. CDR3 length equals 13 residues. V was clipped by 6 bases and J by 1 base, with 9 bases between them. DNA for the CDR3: TGTGCCAGCAGGCAACAGAGGAACACTGAAGCTTTCTTT. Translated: CASRQQRNTEAFF.

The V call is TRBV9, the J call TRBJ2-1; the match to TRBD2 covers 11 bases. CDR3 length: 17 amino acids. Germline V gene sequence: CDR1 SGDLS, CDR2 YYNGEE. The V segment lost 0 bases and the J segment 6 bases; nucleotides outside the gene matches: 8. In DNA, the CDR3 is TGTGCCAGCAGCGTAGACGGGACTAGCGGAGTTCTCAATGAGCAGTTCTTC. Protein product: CASSVDGTSGVLNEQFF.

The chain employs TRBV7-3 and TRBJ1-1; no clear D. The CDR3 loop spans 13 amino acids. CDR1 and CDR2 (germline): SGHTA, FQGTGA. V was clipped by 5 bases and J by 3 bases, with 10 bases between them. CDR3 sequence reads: CASSAGIYTEAFF. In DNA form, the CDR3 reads TGTGCCAGCAGCGCGGGGATCTACACTGAAGCTTTCTTT.